A single sample is the source of the 13 T cell receptor beta chains below, sequenced in a study of T cells in Graves' hyperthyroidism and ophthalmopathy (dated by TCRdb to about 2019). Libraries were made using multiplex PCR. Sequenced using an Illumina HiSeq 2000. The TCR beta CDR3 regions were amplified from RNA transcripts. For the first round of RT-PCR on the TCR CDR3, the HTBI primer set was used together with the Qiagen OneStep RT-PCR kit. TCRdb ran its own pipeline on the public reads, namely fastp trimming at Q25 and MiXCR clone calling, and kept in-frame beta chains. Each record represents a unique CDR3 protein, reported with the most common genes and DNA among its rows. This sample holds about 530,000 distinct CDR3 sequences; roughly 18% were observed only once. The top ten hold 17% of the sample. Sequenced input: blood. These receptors came from a woman under 30 with Graves' ophthalmopathy.

In its sample, this clonotype was seen a few times. This chain links TRBV5-6 with TRBJ1-2; TRBD1 agrees at 8 bases. After removal of 2 bases from V and 6 bases from J, the junction contained 6 bases not matched to a gene. The CDR3 covers 14 residues. CDR1 SGHDT and CDR2 YYEEEE come from the germline V gene. CDR3 DNA sequence: TGTGCCAGCAGCTTTGGGACAGGTCCCAATGGCTACACCTTC. It encodes CASSFGTGPNGYTF.

The sample holds many counts of this clonotype. V gene TRBV12-3 or TRBV12-4 combines with J gene TRBJ1-1; 7 bases line up with TRBD1. V gave up 5 bases and J gave up 3 bases; unmatched junction bases: 12. The CDR3 has 16 amino acids. The CDR3 region has the DNA TGTGCCAGCAGTAAAAAGACAGGGATCGTCGACACTGAAGCTTTCTTT. Amino acid sequence: CASSKKTGIVDTEAFF.

The J gene is TRBJ2-7, the V gene TRBV14; no definite D call. V was pared by 0 bases and J by 1 base, with 7 bases between. This CDR3 has 14 residues. Germline V gene sequence: CDR1 SGHDN, CDR2 FVKESK. The CDR3 sequence is CASSQDRNSYEQYF. Written as DNA, the CDR3 is TGTGCCAGCAGCCAAGATCGTAATTCCTACGAGCAGTACTTC.

As for this clonotype: A much larger clone differs from this one at a single base, so this may be a read error. The chain recombines TRBV6-1 with TRBJ1-2; D is undetermined. V dropped 0 bases and J dropped 1 base, with 12 bases sitting between them. The CDR3 consists of 16 residues. Per the germline V gene, CDR1 is MNHNS and CDR2 is SASEGT. The CDR3 sequence: CASSEARPVDNYGYTF. The CDR3 coding sequence is TGTGCCAGCAGTGAAGCGCGGCCGGTCGATAACTATGGCTACACCTTC.

This clonotype was found a few times. The chain is built from TRBV10-3 and TRBJ2-3; 11 nucleotides line up with TRBD2. The germline V gene has CDR1 ENHRY and CDR2 SYGVKD. The V gene end was trimmed by 6 bases and the J gene end by 0 bases; junction bases not matched to a gene: 2. CDR3 length: 15 amino acids. The CDR3 nucleotides read TGTGCCATCAGGGGACTAGCGGAAAGCACAGATACGCAGTATTTT. This sequence encodes CAIRGLAESTDTQYF.

The rearrangement uses TRBV7-8 and TRBJ2-7, with TRBD1 matching over 10 bases. The CDR3 runs to 16 residues. After removal of 5 bases from V and 2 bases from J, the junction contained 9 bases not matched to a gene. The germline gives CDR1 SGHVS, CDR2 FQNEAQ. The CDR3 DNA is TGTGCCAGCAGCCAGAGCCTCGGGACAGGGGCCTACGAGCAGTACTTC. Translated, it gives CASSQSLGTGAYEQYF.

A note on this clonotype: A much larger clone differs from this one at a single base, so this may be a read error. This chain links TRBV7-9 with TRBJ2-1; 7 nucleotides line up with TRBD1. CDR1 and CDR2 from the germline V gene are SEHNR and FQNEAQ (reference sequence). With 6 bases clipped from V and 7 bases from J, the junction kept 3 bases outside the gene matches. CDR3 length: 12 residues. The CDR3 nucleotides read TGTGCCAGCAGGTTGACAGGGAATGAGCAGTTCTTC. Translating it yields CASRLTGNEQFF.

This chain uses TRBV7-3 with TRBJ2-3, with D hard to call. This CDR3 has 15 amino acids. Germline V gene lookup returns CDR1 SGHTA and CDR2 FQGTGA. The germline V and J ends were trimmed by 5 bases and 6 bases, with 18 bases remaining between them. The DNA for the CDR3 is TGTGCCAGCAGCCCCCTCGGTGGGTCTATGGATACGCAGTATTTT. Translating it yields CASSPLGGSMDTQYF. The variable domain in full, with the rest retrieved from reference TRBV7-3 and TRBJ2-3, is GAGVSQTPSNKVTEKGKYVELRCDPISGHTALYWYRQSLGQGPEFLIYFQGTGAADDSGLPNDRFFAVRPEGSVSTLKIQRTERGDSAVYLCASSPLGGSMDTQYFGPGTRLTVL.

The V call is TRBV4-3, the J call TRBJ2-1; maybe TRBD1 (5 bases). Trimming left V 0 bases short and J 0 bases short, with 12 bases between. Germline CDR1 reads LGHNA; CDR2 reads YSLEER. The length of the CDR3 is 17 residues. The chain's CDR3 is CASSQDRVQGSYNEQFF. The CDR3 bases are TGCGCCAGCAGCCAAGATCGGGTCCAGGGCTCCTACAATGAGCAGTTCTTC.

The sample holds a few counts of this clonotype. The chain recombines TRBV10-3 with TRBJ2-7; 10 bases agree with TRBD1. The CDR3 has 14 residues. Germline trimming cut 6 bases from V and 3 bases from J; bases unmatched to any gene: 5. Germline CDR1 and CDR2: ENHRY and SYGVKD. The CDR3 DNA reads as TGTGCCATCAGCGGGGACAGGGGATACTACGAGCAGTACTTC. It is translated as CAISGDRGYYEQYF.

There are a few counts of this clonotype. The gene calls are TRBV4-1 and TRBJ1-2, with 9 bases lining up with TRBD1. The V segment lost 0 bases and the J segment 4 bases; nucleotides outside the gene matches: 3. The CDR3 runs 15 residues. Per germline, CDR1 MGHRA and CDR2 YSYEKL. The CDR3 nucleotides are TGCGCCAGCAGCCAAGAGCGGACAGGGGCCTATGGCTACACCTTC. Protein: CASSQERTGAYGYTF.

The sample holds many counts of this clonotype. The chain links TRBV20-1 to TRBJ2-1; a possible D gene is TRBD1 (5 bases). The V and J ends lost 1 base and 1 base respectively, with 8 bases between them. The CDR3 runs to 14 residues. CDR1 and CDR2 from the germline V gene are DFQATT and SNEGSKA (reference sequence). Here the CDR3 DNA reads TGCAGTGCTAGAGCCCAGGGTTCCTACAATGAGCAGTTCTTC. Translated: CSARAQGSYNEQFF.

The V call is TRBV30, the J call TRBJ1-2; 8 bases map to TRBD1. The CDR3 is made up of 12 amino acids. Germline CDR1 and CDR2: GTSNPN and SVGIG (reference sequence). Losses at the gene ends were 5 bases for V and 8 bases for J; bases not matched to a gene: 7. CDR3 sequence (DNA): TGTGCCTGGTTACAGGGGGTGAAGGGCTACACCTTC. It is translated as CAWLQGVKGYTF.